This T cell receptor (beta chain) was retrieved from a study of Ad26.COV2.S vaccination and SARS-CoV-2 variants. Turning to the study itself: Donor got 5x10^10 or 1x10^11 viral particles of Ad26.COV2.S. Study conclusions and caveats: Post-vaccination breadth of spike-specific CD8+ and CD4+ T cell responses was reportedly substantial.

Treatment defined: 15 to 20 received Ad26.COV2.S at low or high dose, single or two shots; several received placebo; per-sample allocation not given. Day 63 after the first vaccine or placebo injection was the time point for sampling. At a Boston site, the person donating was an adult of 18-55 years. Participants' vaccine, an Ad26 vector, delivered Wuhan-strain SARS-CoV-2 spike. Using immunoSEQ multiplex PCR, the repertoire was profiled, and TCRdb retains in-frame clones only, with some absent. The sample yields a few hundred thousand clones, about 80% seen once. This CDR3 comprises 15 residues. The trim removed 5 bases at V and 4 bases at J, leaving 6 bases unmatched. Germline lookup yields CDR1 LNHDA and CDR2 SQIVND (reference sequence). On this clone itself: Its antigen is as yet unknown.

Here the sequenced sample was peripheral blood, taken in a trial of Ad26.COV2.S vaccine versus placebo. The receptor was isolated from a person between 18 and 60 years old who received the Ad26.COV2.S COVID-19 vaccine or a placebo. The J gene is TRBJ1-2, the V gene TRBV19, with 11 bases lining up with TRBD1. For the CDR3, the DNA is TGTGCCAGTAGTGTAGGACAGGGGGCCGGCTATGGCTACACCTTC. This codes for CASSVGQGAGYGYTF.